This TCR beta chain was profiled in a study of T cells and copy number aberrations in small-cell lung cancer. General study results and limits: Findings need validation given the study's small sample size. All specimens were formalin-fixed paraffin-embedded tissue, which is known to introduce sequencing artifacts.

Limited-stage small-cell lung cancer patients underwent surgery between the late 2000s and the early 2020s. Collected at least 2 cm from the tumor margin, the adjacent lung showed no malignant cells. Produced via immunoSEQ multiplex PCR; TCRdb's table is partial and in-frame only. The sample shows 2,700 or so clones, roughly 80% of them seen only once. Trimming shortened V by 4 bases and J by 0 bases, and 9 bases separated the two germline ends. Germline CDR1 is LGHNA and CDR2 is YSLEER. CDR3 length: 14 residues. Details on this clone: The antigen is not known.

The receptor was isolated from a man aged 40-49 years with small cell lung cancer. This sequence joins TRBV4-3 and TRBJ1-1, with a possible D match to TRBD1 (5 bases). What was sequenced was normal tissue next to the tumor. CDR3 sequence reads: CASSPDTLNTEAFF. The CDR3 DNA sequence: TGCGCCAGCAGCCCGGACACTCTGAACACTGAAGCTTTCTTT.